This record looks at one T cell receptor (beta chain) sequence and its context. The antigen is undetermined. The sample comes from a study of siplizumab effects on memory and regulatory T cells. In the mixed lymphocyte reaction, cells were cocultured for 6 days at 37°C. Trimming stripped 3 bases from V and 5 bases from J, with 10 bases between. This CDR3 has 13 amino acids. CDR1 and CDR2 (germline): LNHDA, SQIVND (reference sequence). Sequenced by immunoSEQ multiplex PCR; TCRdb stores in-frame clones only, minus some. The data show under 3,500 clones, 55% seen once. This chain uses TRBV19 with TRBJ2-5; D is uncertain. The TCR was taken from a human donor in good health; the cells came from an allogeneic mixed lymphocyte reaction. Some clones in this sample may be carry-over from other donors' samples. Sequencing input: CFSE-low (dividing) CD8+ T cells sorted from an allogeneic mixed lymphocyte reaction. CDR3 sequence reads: CASSIGRLETQYF. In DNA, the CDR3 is TGTGCCAGTAGTATCGGCAGACTGGAGACCCAGTACTTC.